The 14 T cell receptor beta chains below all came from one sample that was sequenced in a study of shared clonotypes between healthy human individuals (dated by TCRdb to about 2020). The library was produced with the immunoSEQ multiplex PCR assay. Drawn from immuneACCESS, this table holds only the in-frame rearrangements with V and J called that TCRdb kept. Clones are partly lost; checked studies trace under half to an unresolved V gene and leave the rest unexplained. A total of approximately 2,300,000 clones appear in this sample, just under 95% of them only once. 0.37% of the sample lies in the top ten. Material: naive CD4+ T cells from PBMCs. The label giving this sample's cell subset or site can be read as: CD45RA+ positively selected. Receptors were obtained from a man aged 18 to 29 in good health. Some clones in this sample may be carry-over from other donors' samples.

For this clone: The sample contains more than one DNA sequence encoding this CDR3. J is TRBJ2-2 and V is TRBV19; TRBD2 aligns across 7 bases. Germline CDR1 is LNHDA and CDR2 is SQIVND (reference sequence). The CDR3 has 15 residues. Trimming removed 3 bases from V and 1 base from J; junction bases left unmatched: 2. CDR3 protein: CASSIPGGNTGELFF. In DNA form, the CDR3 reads TGTGCCAGTAGTATCCCGGGAGGGAACACCGGGGAGCTGTTTTTT.

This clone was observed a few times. CDR3 in amino acids: CASSPWANVLTF. The DNA of the CDR3 is TGTGCCAGCAGCCCGTGGGCCAACGTCCTGACTTTC. This chain links TRBV7-8 with TRBJ2-6; unclear D gene. The CDR3 runs 12 residues. V gave up 5 bases and J gave up 5 bases, with 4 bases separating them. Germline V gene sequence: CDR1 SGHVS, CDR2 FQNEAQ.

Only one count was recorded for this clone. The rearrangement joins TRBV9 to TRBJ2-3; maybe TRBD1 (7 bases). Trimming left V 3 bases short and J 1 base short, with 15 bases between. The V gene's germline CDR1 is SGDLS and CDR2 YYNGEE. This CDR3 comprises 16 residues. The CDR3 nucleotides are TGTGCCAGCAGCGGTAGGGGGCGGGACGGCACAGATACGCAGTATTTT. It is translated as CASSGRGRDGTDTQYF. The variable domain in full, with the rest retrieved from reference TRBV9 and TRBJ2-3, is DSGVTQTPKHLITATGQRVTLRCSPRSGDLSVYWYQQSLDQGLQFLIQYYNGEERAKGNILERFSAQQFPDLHSELNLSSLELGDSALYFCASSGRGRDGTDTQYFGPGTRLTVL.

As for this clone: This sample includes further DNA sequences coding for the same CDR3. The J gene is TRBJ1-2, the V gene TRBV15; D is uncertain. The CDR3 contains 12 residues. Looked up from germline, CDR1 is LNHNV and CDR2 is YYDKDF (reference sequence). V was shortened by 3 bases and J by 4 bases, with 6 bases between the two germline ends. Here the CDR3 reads CATSREGYGYTF. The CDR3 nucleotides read TGTGCCACCAGCAGGGAAGGCTATGGCTACACCTTC.

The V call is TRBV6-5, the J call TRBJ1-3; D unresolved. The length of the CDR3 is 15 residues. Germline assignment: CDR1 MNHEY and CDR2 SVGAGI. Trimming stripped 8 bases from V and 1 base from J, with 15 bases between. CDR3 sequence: CASGIWGGSGNTIYF. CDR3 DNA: TGTGCCAGCGGGATTTGGGGAGGGTCTGGAAACACCATATATTTT.

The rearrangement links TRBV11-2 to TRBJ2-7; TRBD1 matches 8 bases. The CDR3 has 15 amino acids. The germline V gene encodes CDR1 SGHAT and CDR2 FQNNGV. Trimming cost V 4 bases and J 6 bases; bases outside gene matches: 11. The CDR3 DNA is TGTGCCAGCAGCTCACCCAGGACAGGGCCAACCGAGCAGTACTTC. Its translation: CASSSPRTGPTEQYF.

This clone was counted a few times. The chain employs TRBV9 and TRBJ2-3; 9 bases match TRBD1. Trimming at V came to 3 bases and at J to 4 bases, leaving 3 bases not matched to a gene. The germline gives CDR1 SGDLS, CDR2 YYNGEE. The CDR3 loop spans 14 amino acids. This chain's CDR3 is CASSARQGADTQYF. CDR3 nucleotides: TGTGCCAGCAGCGCTCGACAGGGGGCAGATACGCAGTATTTT.

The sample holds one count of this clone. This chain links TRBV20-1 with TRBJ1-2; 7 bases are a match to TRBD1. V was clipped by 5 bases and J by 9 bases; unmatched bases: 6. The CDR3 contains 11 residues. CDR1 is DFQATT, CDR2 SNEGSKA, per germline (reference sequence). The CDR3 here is CSAWDSGCYTF. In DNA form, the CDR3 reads TGCAGTGCTTGGGACAGTGGGTGCTACACCTTC.

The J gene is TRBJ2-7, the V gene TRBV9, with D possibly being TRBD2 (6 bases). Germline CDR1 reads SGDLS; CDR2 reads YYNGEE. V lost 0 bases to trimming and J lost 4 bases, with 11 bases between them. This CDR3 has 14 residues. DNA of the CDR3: TGTGCCAGCAGCGTAGGCGTTGGAGGGTACGAGCAGTACTTC. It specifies CASSVGVGGYEQYF.

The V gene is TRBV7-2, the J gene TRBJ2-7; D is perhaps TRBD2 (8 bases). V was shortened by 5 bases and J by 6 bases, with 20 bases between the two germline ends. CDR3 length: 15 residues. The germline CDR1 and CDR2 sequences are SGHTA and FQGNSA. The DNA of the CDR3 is TGTGCCAGCAGCCCAGGGGGGACTAGACTTGGCGAGCAGTACTTC. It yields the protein CASSPGGTRLGEQYF.

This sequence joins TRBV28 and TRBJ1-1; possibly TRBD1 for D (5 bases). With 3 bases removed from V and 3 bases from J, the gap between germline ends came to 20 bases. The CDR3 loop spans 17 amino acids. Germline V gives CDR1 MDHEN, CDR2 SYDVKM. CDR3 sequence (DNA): TGTGCCAGCAGTTTTGTGAAACCGACAGAGAGTGACACTGAAGCTTTCTTT. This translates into CASSFVKPTESDTEAFF.

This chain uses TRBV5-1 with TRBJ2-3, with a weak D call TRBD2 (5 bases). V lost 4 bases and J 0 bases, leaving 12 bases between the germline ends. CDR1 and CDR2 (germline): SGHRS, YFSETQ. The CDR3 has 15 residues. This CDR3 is CASSPGGRSTDTQYF. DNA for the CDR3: TGCGCCAGCAGCCCTGGCGGGCGGAGCACAGATACGCAGTATTTT.

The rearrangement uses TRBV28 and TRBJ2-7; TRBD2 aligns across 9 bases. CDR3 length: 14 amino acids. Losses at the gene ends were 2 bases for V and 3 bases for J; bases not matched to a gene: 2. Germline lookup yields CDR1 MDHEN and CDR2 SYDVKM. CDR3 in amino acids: CASSLRGGGYEQYF. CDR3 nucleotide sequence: TGTGCCAGCAGTTTACGCGGGGGGGGCTACGAGCAGTACTTC.

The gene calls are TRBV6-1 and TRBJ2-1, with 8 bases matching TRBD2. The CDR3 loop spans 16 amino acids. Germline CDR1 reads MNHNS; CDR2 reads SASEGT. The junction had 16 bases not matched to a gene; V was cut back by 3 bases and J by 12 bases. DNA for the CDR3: TGTGCCAGCAGTGAGGCCGGACTAGCAACGGACTACGGGCAGTTCTTC. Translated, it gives CASSEAGLATDYGQFF.